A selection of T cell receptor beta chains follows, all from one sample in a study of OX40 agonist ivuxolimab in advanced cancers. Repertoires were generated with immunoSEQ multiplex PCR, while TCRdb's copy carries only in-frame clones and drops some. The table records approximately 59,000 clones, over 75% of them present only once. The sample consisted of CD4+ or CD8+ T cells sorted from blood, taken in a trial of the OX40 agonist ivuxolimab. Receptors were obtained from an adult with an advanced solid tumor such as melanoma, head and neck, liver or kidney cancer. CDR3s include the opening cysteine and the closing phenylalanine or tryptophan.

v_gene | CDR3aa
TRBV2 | CASSARTADQPQHF
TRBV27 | CASSLGVVANEKLFF
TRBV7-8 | CASSLVHPAMNTEAFF
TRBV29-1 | CSASTGRVEAFF
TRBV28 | CASSPPYSHEQFF
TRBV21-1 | CASSKVPSPGQGNQPQHF
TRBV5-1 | CASSRDEKTRPALHGYTF
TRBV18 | CASSPPFSNQPQHF
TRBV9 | CASSVGLRESGSGEQYF
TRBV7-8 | CASSLAGLAGNEQFF
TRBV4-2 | CASSQGERLTGELFF
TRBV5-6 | CASSPRTVAGEQYF
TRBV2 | CASRAGLGNSPLHF
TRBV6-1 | CASNGRRPTDTQYF
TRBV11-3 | CASSPGLATIQYF
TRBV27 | CASNPGTEPYEQYF
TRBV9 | CASSALGTGLGELFF
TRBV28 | CASSPGTFGDNEQFF
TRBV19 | CASSISGALQETQYF
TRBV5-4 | CASSGGLAGYNEQFF
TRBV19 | CASSVNTGRGDSPLHF
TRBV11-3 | CASSPSRGGRETQYF
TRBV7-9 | CASRSMTSGGSANEQFF
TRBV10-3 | CAISGDGFSGNTIYF
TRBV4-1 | CASSQEARQGGNSPLHF
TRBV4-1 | CASSQDGGRRDYGYTF
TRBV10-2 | CASNQGVGTGHIAEQFF
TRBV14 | CASSLWTGEGETQYF
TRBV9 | CASGTASGNTIYF
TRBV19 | CASSIDEPYNSPLHF
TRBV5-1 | CASKNSPMNTEAFF
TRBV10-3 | CAIRDGGAGETQYF
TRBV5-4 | CASSYSGGAWNEQFF
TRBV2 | CASSESPTGGSALHF
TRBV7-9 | CASSWSRQAGNEKLFF
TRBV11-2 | CASSQDPGRGANVLTF
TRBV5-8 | CASSLRRGETQYF
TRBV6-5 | CASRTGSPYEQYF
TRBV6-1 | CASSEQGIGNTIYF
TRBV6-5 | CASRPGVHTDTQYF
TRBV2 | CASSEWGKGQTQYF
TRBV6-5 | CASSRQGNEQFF
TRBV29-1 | CSVENLQGNEQYF
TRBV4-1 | CASSAQVWTSGNTIYF
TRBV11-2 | CASSLVSGALYNSPLHF
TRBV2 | CASRYGTGGRSEAFF
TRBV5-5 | CASSLGQGTNYGYTF
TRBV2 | CASSGNSVETQYF
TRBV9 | CASSVAGGADTQYF
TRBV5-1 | CASSTDRGGNEKLFF
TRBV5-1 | CASSLNSREQETQYF
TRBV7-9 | CASSGTAKIEQYF
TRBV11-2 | CASSLATGTVNQPQHF
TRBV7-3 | CASSSGTSATQETQYF
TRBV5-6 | CASSLAGGYGNQPQHF
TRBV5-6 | CASSTGQGLSNEKLFF